These 26 T cell receptor beta chains share one sample of origin, sequenced in a study of identical twins. TCRdb fed the 5' RACE reads into MiXCR, producing one record per CDR3 protein. The sample shows around 1.7 million distinct CDR3 sequences, roughly 35% of them seen only once. Sequenced material: cord blood. All receptors derive from a newborn girl in good health.

The genes are TRBV5-1 and TRBJ2-7; D unresolved. Germline V gene sequence: CDR1 SGHRS, CDR2 YFSETQ. The CDR3 extends over 11 amino acids. V was pared by 8 bases and J by 3 bases, with 9 bases between. The chain's CDR3 is CARGAYYEQYF. The CDR3 nucleotides are TGCGCCAGGGGCGCTTACTACGAGCAGTACTTC.

This clonotype was found many times. The rearrangement joins TRBV10-2 to TRBJ2-3; D could derive from TRBD1 or TRBD2 (5 bases each). Germline-derived CDR1 and CDR2 are WSHSY and SAAADI. The CDR3 is 13 amino acids. Trimming stripped 10 bases from V and 0 bases from J, with 11 bases between. In nucleotides, the CDR3 is TGCGCCACCCGGGGCCAGAGCACAGATACGCAGTATTTT. It codes for CATRGQSTDTQYF.

This clonotype appeared once. The chain employs TRBV20-1 and TRBJ2-7; D may be TRBD2 (6 bases). Trimming left V 6 bases short and J 6 bases short, with 18 bases between. The germline CDR1 and CDR2 sequences are DFQATT and SNEGSKA (reference sequence). This CDR3 comprises 13 residues. CDR3 residues: CSASTGGFAEQYF. CDR3 in DNA: TGCAGTGCCTCGACCGGGGGTTTCGCCGAGCAGTACTTC.

The chain uses TRBV10-2 and TRBJ2-1, with TRBD2 matching 7 bases. CDR3 length: 12 residues. The V and J ends lost 8 bases and 5 bases, in that order; junction bases with no gene match: 3. Germline V lookup: CDR1 WSHSY, CDR2 SAAADI. In DNA, the CDR3 is TGCGCCAGCTCCGGGACTAACAATGAGCAGTTCTTC. Translation: CASSGTNNEQFF.

This chain connects TRBV19 to TRBJ1-5, with D hard to call. Per the germline V gene, CDR1 is LNHDA and CDR2 is SQIVND (reference sequence). The CDR3 spans 11 residues. Trimming stripped 2 bases from V and 6 bases from J, with 2 bases between. The CDR3 DNA is TGTGCCAGTAGTATAAGTCAGCCCCAGCATTTT. The encoded protein is CASSISQPQHF.

The chain uses TRBV20-1 and TRBJ1-2; D unresolved. V was cut by 1 base and J by 4 bases, with 7 bases left in between. Germline V gene data show CDR1 as DFQATT and CDR2 as SNEGSKA (reference sequence). The CDR3 loop spans 12 amino acids. The CDR3 DNA sequence: TGCAGTGCTAGAGGGGCACCCTATGGCTACACCTTC. Amino acids: CSARGAPYGYTF.

The rearrangement joins TRBV27 to TRBJ2-7; TRBD1 might be the D (6 bases). Between the trimmed V and J ends, which lost 6 bases and 7 bases, there was a span of 16 bases. The germline gives CDR1 MNHEY, CDR2 SMNVEV (reference sequence). The CDR3 runs 13 residues. The CDR3 loop is CASSRTVYNEQYF. CDR3 nucleotides: TGTGCCAGCAGCCGGACAGTTTACAATGAGCAGTACTTC.

This clonotype was seen many times. The gene calls are TRBV4-2 and TRBJ2-7; TRBD1 matches at 7 bases. The CDR3 is 16 residues long. The V segment lost 0 bases and the J segment 3 bases; nucleotides outside the gene matches: 8. Germline CDR1 and CDR2: LGHNA and YNFKEQ. The CDR3 region is CASSQDIGQVIYEQYF. The CDR3 DNA is TGTGCCAGCAGCCAAGATATTGGACAGGTAATCTACGAGCAGTACTTC.

This clonotype was recorded a few times. The J gene is TRBJ2-1, the V gene TRBV15; 7 nucleotides match TRBD2. This CDR3 is built from 14 residues. Germline assignment: CDR1 LNHNV and CDR2 YYDKDF (reference sequence). Trimming at V came to 0 bases and at J to 9 bases, leaving 5 bases not matched to a gene. The CDR3 here is CATSRDRASGEQFF. The DNA of the CDR3 is TGTGCCACCAGCAGAGATCGGGCTAGCGGTGAGCAGTTCTTC.

This clonotype appeared a few times. CDR3 coding DNA: TGTGCCAGCAGTTTATTACGGGGACCGAAAGGCACTGAAGCTTTCTTT. It codes for CASSLLRGPKGTEAFF. The V and J genes are TRBV28 and TRBJ1-1, with D perhaps matching TRBD1 (5 bases). Germline-derived CDR1 and CDR2 are MDHEN and SYDVKM. The germline V and J ends were trimmed by 1 base and 4 bases, with 16 bases remaining between them. The CDR3 covers 16 residues.

The J gene is TRBJ2-3, the V gene TRBV2; maybe TRBD1 (5 bases). The length of the CDR3 is 12 residues. CDR1 is SNHLY and CDR2 is FYNNEI in the germline V gene. V was cut by 7 bases and J by 5 bases, with 10 bases left in between. The CDR3 loop reads CASIGAGDTQYF. The CDR3 nucleotides read TGTGCCAGCATAGGGGCTGGAGATACGCAGTATTTT.

In its sample, this clonotype was seen a few times. V and J are TRBV12-3 or TRBV12-4 and TRBJ2-1; D is uncertain. The CDR3 is made up of 13 amino acids. Trimming pared 4 bases from V and 7 bases from J, leaving 11 bases between. The CDR3 DNA is TGTGCCAGCAGTTCTAATCCCCGGAATGAGCAGTTCTTC. Translated, it gives CASSSNPRNEQFF.

The chain carries TRBV6-1 and TRBJ1-5, with 7 bases identical to TRBD1. The length of the CDR3 is 15 residues. Germline assignment: CDR1 MNHNS and CDR2 SASEGT. V lost 4 bases to trimming and J lost 6 bases; unmatched junction nucleotides: 9. The CDR3 DNA is TGTGCCAGCAGTGTCCGTAGACAGGGTCTTCAGCCCCAGCATTTT. Protein: CASSVRRQGLQPQHF.

This clonotype was found a few times. The genes are TRBV20-1 and TRBJ2-1; the D gene is possibly TRBD2 (6 bases). The J call may be mistaken, given a closer DNA end match to TRBJ2-7. This CDR3 region has 13 residues. The germline V gene encodes CDR1 DFQATT and CDR2 SNEGSKA (reference sequence). CDR3 coding DNA: TGCAGTGTCTTGCCGGGACTTTACAATGAGCAGTACTTC. Amino acid sequence: CSVLPGLYNEQYF.

This clonotype has just a few counts. This chain connects TRBV3-1 to TRBJ2-1; TRBD1 is a possible D gene (6 bases). This CDR3 is built from 16 residues. The germline gives CDR1 LGHDT, CDR2 YNNKEL (reference sequence). The germline V and J ends were trimmed by 2 bases and 7 bases, with 18 bases remaining between them. The CDR3 bases are TGTGCCAGCAGCCAAAGGGGGATAGCACGGTGGAATGAGCAGTTCTTC. Protein product: CASSQRGIARWNEQFF.

V gene TRBV12-3 or TRBV12-4 combines with J gene TRBJ2-5; D not resolved. CDR3 length: 12 amino acids. V was pared by 2 bases and J by 13 bases, with 14 bases between. The CDR3 region has the DNA TGTGCCAGCAGTTTAAGTGGGTCCTATACGTACTTC. Translation: CASSLSGSYTYF.

The rearrangement links TRBV12-3 or TRBV12-4 to TRBJ2-1; D perhaps matches TRBD2 (6 bases). CDR3 length: 17 residues. Trimming removed 0 bases at V and 1 base at J, with 13 bases between. CDR3 region: CASSLAAGRPSYNEQFF. The CDR3, as DNA: TGTGCCAGCAGTTTAGCGGCGGGAAGGCCGTCCTACAATGAGCAGTTCTTC.

The chain has TRBV27 and TRBJ1-4, with 7 bases lining up with TRBD1. Germline V gene lookup returns CDR1 MNHEY and CDR2 SMNVEV (reference sequence). J gave up 7 bases and V 11 bases, and 7 bases lay outside the gene matches. This CDR3 region has 12 residues. Here the CDR3 DNA reads TGTGCCGGAGCAGGGGGGGTTGAAAAACTGTTTTTT. Amino acids: CAGAGGVEKLFF.

As to this clonotype: A read error is likely, as this CDR3 ends without the conserved phenylalanine or tryptophan. V usage is TRBV28 and J usage is TRBJ2-7; 12 positions agree with TRBD2. Per germline, CDR1 MDHEN and CDR2 SYDVKM. V lost 3 bases, J lost 0 bases, and 6 bases stayed unmatched. The CDR3 loop spans 17 amino acids. CDR3 protein: CASSFLTTSGSSYEQYY. The CDR3 DNA is TGTGCCAGCAGTTTCCTGACGACTAGCGGGAGCTCCTACGAGCAGTACTAC.

This clonotype was seen only a few times. V is TRBV6-1 and J is TRBJ2-7; TRBD2 agrees at 10 bases. V was pared by 5 bases and J by 0 bases, with 7 bases of the junction left unmatched. From germline, CDR1 is MNHNS and CDR2 SASEGT. The CDR3 sequence is 16 residues long. The DNA for the CDR3 is TGTGCCAGCAGTTTCCGGACTAGCGGCAGCTCCTACGAGCAGTACTTC. This translates into CASSFRTSGSSYEQYF.

The chain joins TRBV7-9 to TRBJ1-1; D uncertain. Trimming cost V 5 bases and J 4 bases, with 14 bases left between them. This CDR3 spans 14 amino acids. Germline V lookup: CDR1 SEHNR, CDR2 FQNEAQ (reference sequence). Here the CDR3 reads CASSLPRDGTEAFF. The CDR3 bases are TGTGCCAGCAGCCTACCAAGGGATGGCACTGAAGCTTTCTTT.

The rearrangement links TRBV4-2 to TRBJ1-3; D possibly corresponds to TRBD1 (5 bases). From germline, CDR1 is LGHNA and CDR2 YNFKEQ. The CDR3 has 15 residues. V was shortened by 1 base and J by 0 bases, with 7 bases between the two germline ends. In DNA, the CDR3 is TGTGCCAGCAGCCAAGGGGACGACTCTGGAAACACCATATATTTT. It specifies CASSQGDDSGNTIYF.

V usage is TRBV21-1 and J usage is TRBJ2-1; the D call of TRBD2 is as the table states it, not checked on the DNA. TRBV21-1 is reported as a pseudogene. CDR3 length: 13 amino acids. The CDR3 loop is CASSKASGNEQFF. For the CDR3, the DNA is TGTGCCAGCAGCAAAGCTAGCGGGAATGAGCAGTTCTTC.

The rearrangement joins TRBV5-1 to TRBJ1-6; TRBD1 aligns across 10 bases. Per germline, CDR1 SGHRS and CDR2 YFSETQ. The V and J ends lost 3 bases and 8 bases, in that order; junction bases with no gene match: 14. This CDR3 is built from 18 residues. The CDR3 sequence: CASSSLPLTGTGDSPLHF. In DNA, the CDR3 is TGCGCCAGCAGCTCCCTACCACTGACCGGGACAGGGGATTCACCCCTCCACTTT.

The sample holds a few counts of this clonotype. This chain connects TRBV12-3 or TRBV12-4 to TRBJ2-5; TRBD2 matches 13 bases. The CDR3 loop spans 15 amino acids. V was clipped by 3 bases and J by 5 bases; unmatched bases: 3. The CDR3 loop is CASSFALAGGETQYF. The CDR3 region has the DNA TGTGCCAGCAGTTTTGCACTAGCGGGGGGGGAGACCCAGTACTTC.

The chain recombines TRBV3-1 with TRBJ2-1, with D perhaps TRBD2 (7 bases). The CDR3 loop spans 15 amino acids. The V gene's germline CDR1 is LGHDT and CDR2 YNNKEL (reference sequence). V lost 8 bases, J lost 1 base, and 15 bases lay in between. Here the CDR3 reads CASERGGLSYNEQFF. CDR3 coding DNA: TGTGCCAGCGAAAGGGGGGGCCTTTCCTACAATGAGCAGTTCTTC.